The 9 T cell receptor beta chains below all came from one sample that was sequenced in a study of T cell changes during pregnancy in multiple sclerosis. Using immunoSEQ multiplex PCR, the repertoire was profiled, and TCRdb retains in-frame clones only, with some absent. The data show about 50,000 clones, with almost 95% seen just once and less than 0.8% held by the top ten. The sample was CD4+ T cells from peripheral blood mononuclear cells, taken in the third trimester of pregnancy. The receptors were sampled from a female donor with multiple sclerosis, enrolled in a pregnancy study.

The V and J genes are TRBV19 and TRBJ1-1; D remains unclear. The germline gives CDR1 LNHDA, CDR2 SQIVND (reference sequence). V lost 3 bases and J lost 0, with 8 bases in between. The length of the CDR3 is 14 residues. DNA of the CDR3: TGTGCCAGTAGTATCCGACACATGAACACTGAAGCTTTCTTT. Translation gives CASSIRHMNTEAFF.

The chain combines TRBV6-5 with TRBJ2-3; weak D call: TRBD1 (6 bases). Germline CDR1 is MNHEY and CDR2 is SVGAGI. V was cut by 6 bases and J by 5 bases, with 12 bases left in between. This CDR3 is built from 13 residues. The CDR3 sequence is CASRLDSQDTQYF. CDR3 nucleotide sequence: TGTGCCAGCAGACTGGACAGTCAAGATACGCAGTATTTT.

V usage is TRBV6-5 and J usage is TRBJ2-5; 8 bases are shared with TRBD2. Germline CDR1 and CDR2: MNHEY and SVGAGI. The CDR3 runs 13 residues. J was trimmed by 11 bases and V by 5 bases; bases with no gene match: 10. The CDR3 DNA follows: TGTGCCAGCAGTCCCGGGACTAGACCGATTCAGTACTTC. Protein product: CASSPGTRPIQYF.

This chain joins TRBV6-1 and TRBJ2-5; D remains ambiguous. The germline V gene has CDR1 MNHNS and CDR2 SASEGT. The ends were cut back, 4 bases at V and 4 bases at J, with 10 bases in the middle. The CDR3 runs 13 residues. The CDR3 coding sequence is TGTGCCAGCAGTGGTCCCCGGGTAGAGACCCAGTACTTC. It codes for CASSGPRVETQYF.

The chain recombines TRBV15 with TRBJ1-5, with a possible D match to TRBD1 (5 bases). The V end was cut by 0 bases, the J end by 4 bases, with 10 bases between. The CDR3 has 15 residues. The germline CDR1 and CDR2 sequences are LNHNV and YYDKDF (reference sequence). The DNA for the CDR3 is TGTGCCACCAGCAGAGATATGGGGGGTAATCAGCCCCAGCATTTT. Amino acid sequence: CATSRDMGGNQPQHF.

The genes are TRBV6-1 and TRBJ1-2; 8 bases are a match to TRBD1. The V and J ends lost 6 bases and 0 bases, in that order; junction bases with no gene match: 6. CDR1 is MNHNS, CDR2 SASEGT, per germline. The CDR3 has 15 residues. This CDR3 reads CASSRQGTTNYGYTF. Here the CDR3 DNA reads TGTGCCAGCAGCCGACAGGGGACAACTAACTATGGCTACACCTTC.

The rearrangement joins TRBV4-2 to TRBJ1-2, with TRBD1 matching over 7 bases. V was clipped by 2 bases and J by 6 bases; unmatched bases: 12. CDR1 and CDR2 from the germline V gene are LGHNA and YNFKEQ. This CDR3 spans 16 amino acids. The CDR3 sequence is CASSQPSTDRAHGYTF. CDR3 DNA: TGTGCCAGCAGCCAACCTTCAACTGACAGGGCCCATGGCTACACCTTC.

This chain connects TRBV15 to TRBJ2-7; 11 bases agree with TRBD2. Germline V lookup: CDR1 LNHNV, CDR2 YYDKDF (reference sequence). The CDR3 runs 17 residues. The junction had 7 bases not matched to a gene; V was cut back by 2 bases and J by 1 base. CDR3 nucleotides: TGTGCCACCAGCAGACATGCTAGCGGGGGGACTTCCTACGAGCAGTACTTC. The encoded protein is CATSRHASGGTSYEQYF.

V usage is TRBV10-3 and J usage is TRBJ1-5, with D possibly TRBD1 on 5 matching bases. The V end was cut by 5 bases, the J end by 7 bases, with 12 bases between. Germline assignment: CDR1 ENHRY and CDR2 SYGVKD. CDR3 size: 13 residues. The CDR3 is CAISPGRGQPQHF. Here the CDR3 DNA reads TGTGCCATCAGTCCAGGGAGGGGACAGCCCCAGCATTTT.